Below, one T cell receptor beta chain is given with its context. Antigen specificity is unknown. This record comes from a study of shared clonotypes between healthy human individuals. The wider study: Each donor contributed plates that comprised three CD4 naive, three CD4 memory, two CD8 naive and one CD8 memory.

Study results and limitations: When naive CD4 clonotypes were compared across several donors, approximately 5% were shared. The study generally estimated greater richness for naive than memory subsets.

Sorted subsets were amplified in replicate PCRs using 200 ng DNA, around 30,000 T cell genomes. Measured with immunoSEQ multiplex PCR; TCRdb has only the in-frame clones, and not every one. The table includes 2 million to 2.5 million clones, 80% to 95% detected once. This TCR derives from a man in his late teens or twenties in good health. Some clones in this sample may be carry-over from other donors' samples. Sequencing was performed on naive CD4+ T cells from PBMCs. Specified subset: CD45RA+ positively selected.

DNA for the CDR3: TGCGCCAGCAGCTGGGGGACTAGCGGGAGCTCCTACGAGCAGTACTTC. Translating gives CASSWGTSGSSYEQYF. V is TRBV5-1 and J is TRBJ2-7; 14 nucleotides agree with TRBD2. Germline V gives CDR1 SGHRS, CDR2 YFSETQ. Germline trimming cut 3 bases from V and 0 bases from J; bases unmatched to any gene: 2. The CDR3 has 16 residues.